The rows below give T cell receptor beta chains drawn from one sample of a study of T cells in Graves' hyperthyroidism and ophthalmopathy. TCRdb independently ran MiXCR on the multiplex PCR reads; one entry per CDR3 protein. Here the sample spans under 400,000 distinct CDR3 sequences, roughly 15% being singletons. The sequencing input was blood. The receptors shown here come from a woman aged 55-75 years with Graves' ophthalmopathy. CDR3s include the opening cysteine and the closing phenylalanine or tryptophan. Each record gives: D gene, clone size, V gene, J gene, CDR3 DNA, CDR3 protein. A D gene is named only where the DNA matches it firmly. Size is stated for part of the rows, as once, few or many counts, or as a class when the clone is expanded.

D gene: TRBD2; clone size: many; V gene: TRBV5-1; J gene: TRBJ2-3; CDR3 DNA: TGCGCCAGCAGCTTCTTAGCGGGAGGGGCAGATACGCAGTATTTT; CDR3 protein: CASSFLAGGADTQYF
D gene: TRBD1; clone size: .; V gene: TRBV6-1; J gene: TRBJ2-2; CDR3 DNA: TGTGCCAGCAGGAGTAGGGGGACAGCGAACACCGGGGAGCTGTTTTTT; CDR3 protein: CASRSRGTANTGELFF
D gene: .; clone size: few; V gene: TRBV27; J gene: TRBJ2-7; CDR3 DNA: TGTGCCAGCAAGTACAGGGCTCCTTCCTACGAGCAGTACTTC; CDR3 protein: CASKYRAPSYEQYF
D gene: TRBD1; clone size: .; V gene: TRBV2; J gene: TRBJ1-4; CDR3 DNA: TGTGCCAGCAGCGTAGGGGACAGGGTTACTAATGAAAAACTGTTTTTT; CDR3 protein: CASSVGDRVTNEKLFF
D gene: .; clone size: many; V gene: TRBV5-1; J gene: TRBJ2-1; CDR3 DNA: TGCGCCAGCAGCTTGGATAATCAGGTTCTCAATGAGCAGTTCTTC; CDR3 protein: CASSLDNQVLNEQFF
D gene: TRBD2; clone size: many; V gene: TRBV11-2; J gene: TRBJ2-2; CDR3 DNA: TGTGCCAGCAGCATGTCTCCGGGACTAGCGGGAGAAGGGGTAACCGGGGAGCTGTTTTTT; CDR3 protein: CASSMSPGLAGEGVTGELFF
D gene: .; clone size: many; V gene: TRBV6-5; J gene: TRBJ1-1; CDR3 DNA: TGTGCCAGCAGTTACATCAGATCGAACACTGAAGCTTTCTTT; CDR3 protein: CASSYIRSNTEAFF
D gene: .; clone size: many; V gene: TRBV24-1; J gene: TRBJ2-3; CDR3 DNA: TGTGCCACCAGTGATTTCCGACTCACAGATACGCAGTATTTT; CDR3 protein: CATSDFRLTDTQYF
D gene: .; clone size: .; V gene: TRBV28; J gene: TRBJ1-5; CDR3 DNA: TGTGCCAGCACCTATGCTGGGGTGAGGCAGCCCCAGCATTTT; CDR3 protein: CASTYAGVRQPQHF
D gene: TRBD1; clone size: .; V gene: TRBV19; J gene: TRBJ1-1; CDR3 DNA: TGTGCCAGTAGTCCCCGGACAGGCCGCTTCACTGAAGCTTTCTTT; CDR3 protein: CASSPRTGRFTEAFF
D gene: .; clone size: .; V gene: TRBV9; J gene: TRBJ2-3; CDR3 DNA: TGTGCCAGCAGTGCGAGGGGGAGCACAGATACGCAGTATTTT; CDR3 protein: CASSARGSTDTQYF
D gene: TRBD1; clone size: few; V gene: TRBV2; J gene: TRBJ2-5; CDR3 DNA: TGTGCCAGCAGCGTACGGACAGGGACCCAAGAGACCCAGTACTTC; CDR3 protein: CASSVRTGTQETQYF
D gene: .; clone size: few; V gene: TRBV14; J gene: TRBJ2-3; CDR3 DNA: TGTGCCAGCCACAAGCTCCTCACAGATACGCAGTATTTT; CDR3 protein: CASHKLLTDTQYF
D gene: .; clone size: many; V gene: TRBV10-3; J gene: TRBJ2-5; CDR3 DNA: TGTGCCATCAGACCAGGGTCGGCGGAGACCCAGTACTTC; CDR3 protein: CAIRPGSAETQYF
D gene: .; clone size: many; V gene: TRBV28; J gene: TRBJ1-1; CDR3 DNA: TGTGCCAGCAGTCCCCTGGGGGGCGGGGGCACTGAAGCTTTCTTT; CDR3 protein: CASSPLGGGGTEAFF
D gene: .; clone size: .; V gene: TRBV20-1; J gene: TRBJ2-5; CDR3 DNA: TGCAGTGCTACAGGGTGGCAAGAGACCCAGTACTTC; CDR3 protein: CSATGWQETQYF
D gene: TRBD2; clone size: many; V gene: TRBV6-1; J gene: TRBJ2-2; CDR3 DNA: TGTGCCAGCAGCCCGGAGCGGGGCGCCGGGGAGCTGTTTTTT; CDR3 protein: CASSPERGAGELFF
D gene: .; clone size: many; V gene: TRBV15; J gene: TRBJ1-6; CDR3 DNA: TGTGCCACTTCTGGTCCCGAATGGAATTCACCCCTCCACTTT; CDR3 protein: CATSGPEWNSPLHF
D gene: .; clone size: .; V gene: TRBV7-3; J gene: TRBJ2-7; CDR3 DNA: TGTGCCAGCAGCTCGACAGGCCGAGGGGAGCAGTACTTC; CDR3 protein: CASSSTGRGEQYF
D gene: .; clone size: many; V gene: TRBV30; J gene: TRBJ1-5; CDR3 DNA: TGTGCCTGGAGTGTCAGGCGGGCCAATCAGCCCCAGCATTTT; CDR3 protein: CAWSVRRANQPQHF
D gene: .; clone size: .; V gene: TRBV27; J gene: TRBJ1-4; CDR3 DNA: TGTGCCAGCAGTTTTACCCCGACCCCGACGGAGGAAAAACTGTTTTTT; CDR3 protein: CASSFTPTPTEEKLFF
D gene: .; clone size: .; V gene: TRBV19; J gene: TRBJ1-1; CDR3 DNA: TGTGCCAGTATCCCCCAGGGGTGGGACACTGAAGCTTTGTTT; CDR3 protein: CASIPQGWDTEALF
D gene: .; clone size: .; V gene: TRBV5-4; J gene: TRBJ2-4; CDR3 DNA: TGTGCCAGCAGCCAAGACTTGCAGGAAAACATTCAGTACTTC; CDR3 protein: CASSQDLQENIQYF
D gene: TRBD1; clone size: many; V gene: TRBV3-1; J gene: TRBJ2-3; CDR3 DNA: TGTGCCAGCAGCGAACGGACAGGGATTGGAGATACGCAGTATTTT; CDR3 protein: CASSERTGIGDTQYF
D gene: .; clone size: many; V gene: TRBV28; J gene: TRBJ2-7; CDR3 DNA: TGTGCCAGCAGAGGGACGACCCCGTACTACTACGAGCAGTACTTC; CDR3 protein: CASRGTTPYYYEQYF
D gene: .; clone size: few; V gene: TRBV12-3/TRBV12-4; J gene: TRBJ1-5; CDR3 DNA: TGTGCCAGCAGTTTGTCAGAGGATCAGCCCCAGCATTTT; CDR3 protein: CASSLSEDQPQHF
D gene: TRBD1; clone size: many; V gene: TRBV30; J gene: TRBJ1-2; CDR3 DNA: TGTGCCTGGAGGCACAGGGGGGCTAACTATGGCTACACCTTC; CDR3 protein: CAWRHRGANYGYTF
D gene: .; clone size: few; V gene: TRBV10-3; J gene: TRBJ1-1; CDR3 DNA: TGTGCCATCAGTGAGTCCACGCAGATGAACACTGAAGCTTTCTTT; CDR3 protein: CAISESTQMNTEAFF
D gene: .; clone size: few; V gene: TRBV6-2/TRBV6-3; J gene: TRBJ1-4; CDR3 DNA: TGTGCCAGCAGTTCACGGACCACCGGGGGGGAAAAACTGTTTTTT; CDR3 protein: CASSSRTTGGEKLFF
D gene: .; clone size: .; V gene: TRBV10-3; J gene: TRBJ1-6; CDR3 DNA: TGTGCCATCAGTGAGTCGCGGCAGGGAAGCTCCTATAATTCACCCCTCCACTTT; CDR3 protein: CAISESRQGSSYNSPLHF
D gene: .; clone size: many; V gene: TRBV3-1; J gene: TRBJ1-2; CDR3 DNA: TGTGCCAGCAGCCAAGGGTCAGGGAATCCCTATGGCTACACCTTC; CDR3 protein: CASSQGSGNPYGYTF
D gene: TRBD1; clone size: .; V gene: TRBV6-1; J gene: TRBJ1-2; CDR3 DNA: TGTGCCAGCAGTCGCCGGGACAGCTATTCAATTTATGGCTACACCTTC; CDR3 protein: CASSRRDSYSIYGYTF
D gene: TRBD2; clone size: .; V gene: TRBV4-2; J gene: TRBJ2-1; CDR3 DNA: TGTGCCAGCAGCCAAGAAGGGTCTAGCGGGACCACCTACAATGAGCAGTTCTTC; CDR3 protein: CASSQEGSSGTTYNEQFF
D gene: TRBD1; clone size: many; V gene: TRBV7-3; J gene: TRBJ1-1; CDR3 DNA: TGTGCCAGCAGCTCTACCGGGACAGGGAACGGGCGAGGTGAAGCTTTCTTT; CDR3 protein: CASSSTGTGNGRGEAFF
D gene: .; clone size: many; V gene: TRBV6-1; J gene: TRBJ2-7; CDR3 DNA: TGTGCCACCCAAAGAGGCGGGCCGGCTCCCGAGCAGTACTTC; CDR3 protein: CATQRGGPAPEQYF
D gene: .; clone size: .; V gene: TRBV6-5; J gene: TRBJ2-5; CDR3 DNA: TGTGCCAGCAGTTACTCTTCCGTCGGTCTAGAGGGAGAGACCCAGTACTTC; CDR3 protein: CASSYSSVGLEGETQYF
D gene: TRBD1; clone size: many; V gene: TRBV6-1; J gene: TRBJ2-7; CDR3 DNA: TGTGCCAGCAGGAACAGGGGTCTGGACGAGCAGTACTTC; CDR3 protein: CASRNRGLDEQYF
D gene: .; clone size: many; V gene: TRBV30; J gene: TRBJ2-1; CDR3 DNA: TGTGCCTGGAGTGTCTCTAGGCCGGGGTTCAATGAGCAGTTCTTC; CDR3 protein: CAWSVSRPGFNEQFF
D gene: TRBD2; clone size: many; V gene: TRBV7-2; J gene: TRBJ2-7; CDR3 DNA: TGTGCCAGCAGTTCCGCGGGACTAGAACAATCCGAGCAGTACTTC; CDR3 protein: CASSSAGLEQSEQYF
D gene: .; clone size: many; V gene: TRBV12-3/TRBV12-4; J gene: TRBJ2-7; CDR3 DNA: TGTGCCAGCACTCCGGGACCTACGGAAGAGCAGTACTTC; CDR3 protein: CASTPGPTEEQYF
D gene: TRBD1; clone size: .; V gene: TRBV5-4; J gene: TRBJ1-6; CDR3 DNA: TGTGCCAGCAGCGTTGGGACAGGGGAGTTTAATTCACCCCTCCACTTT; CDR3 protein: CASSVGTGEFNSPLHF